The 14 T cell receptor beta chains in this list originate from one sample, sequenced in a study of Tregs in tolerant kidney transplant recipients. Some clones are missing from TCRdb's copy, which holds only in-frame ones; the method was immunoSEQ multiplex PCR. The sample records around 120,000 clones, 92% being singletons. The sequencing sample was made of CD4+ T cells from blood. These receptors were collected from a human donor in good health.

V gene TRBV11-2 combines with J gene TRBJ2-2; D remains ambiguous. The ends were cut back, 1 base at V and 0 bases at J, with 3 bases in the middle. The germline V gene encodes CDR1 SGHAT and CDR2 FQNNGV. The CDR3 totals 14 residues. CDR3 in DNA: TGTGCCAGCAGCTTAGGATCGAACACCGGGGAGCTGTTTTTT. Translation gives CASSLGSNTGELFF.

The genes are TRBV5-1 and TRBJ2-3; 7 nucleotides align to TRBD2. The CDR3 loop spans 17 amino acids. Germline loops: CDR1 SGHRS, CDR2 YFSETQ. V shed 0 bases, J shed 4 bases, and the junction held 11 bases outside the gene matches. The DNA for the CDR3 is TGCGCCAGCAGCTTGGCGGTAGCGGGTGCGGGCGCAGATACGCAGTATTTT. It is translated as CASSLAVAGAGADTQYF.

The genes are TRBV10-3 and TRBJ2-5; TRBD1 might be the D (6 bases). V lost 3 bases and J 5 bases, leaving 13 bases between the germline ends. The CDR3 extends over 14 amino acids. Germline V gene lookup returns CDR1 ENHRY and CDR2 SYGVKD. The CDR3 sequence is CAISEGYQGETQYF. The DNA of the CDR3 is TGTGCCATCAGTGAAGGGTACCAGGGGGAGACCCAGTACTTC.

This CDR3 is CASSLRKNYGYTF. CDR3 DNA sequence: TGTGCCAGCAGCTTACGGAAAAACTATGGCTACACCTTC. The chain links TRBV7-3 to TRBJ1-2, with no clear D. Between the trimmed V and J ends, which lost 2 bases and 2 bases, there was a span of 6 bases. The CDR3 loop spans 13 amino acids. In germline, CDR1 is SGHTA, CDR2 FQGTGA.

CDR3 in DNA: TGTGCCAGCAGCCGCCCGGGGACAGGGGTCTACGAGCAGTACTTC. Its protein product is CASSRPGTGVYEQYF. The J gene is TRBJ2-7, the V gene TRBV6-1, with 10 bases lining up with TRBD1. From germline, CDR1 is MNHNS and CDR2 SASEGT. The CDR3 runs 15 residues. J was trimmed by 3 bases and V by 6 bases; bases with no gene match: 8.

CDR3 amino acids: CASSRSGANVLTF. The CDR3 nucleotides read TGTGCCAGCAGCCGCTCTGGGGCCAACGTCCTGACTTTC. The chain has TRBV27 and TRBJ2-6; D gene uncertain. The CDR3 is 13 residues long. CDR1 and CDR2 from the germline V gene are MNHEY and SMNVEV (reference sequence). Trimming took 6 bases from V and 0 from J, leaving 3 bases between them. Full variable domain (outside the CDR3, taken from reference TRBV27 and TRBJ2-6): EAQVTQNPRYLITVTGKKLTVTCSQNMNHEYMSWYRQDPGLGLRQIYYSMNVEVTDKGDVPEGYKVSRKEKRNFPLILESPSPNQTSLYFCASSRSGANVLTFGAGSRLTVL.

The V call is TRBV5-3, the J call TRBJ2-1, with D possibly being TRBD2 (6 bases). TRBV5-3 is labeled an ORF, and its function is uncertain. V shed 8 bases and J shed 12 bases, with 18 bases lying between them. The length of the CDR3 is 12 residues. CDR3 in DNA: TGTGCCAGCAGCCCGCCGGGAGTGAGGCAGTTCTTC. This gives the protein CASSPPGVRQFF.

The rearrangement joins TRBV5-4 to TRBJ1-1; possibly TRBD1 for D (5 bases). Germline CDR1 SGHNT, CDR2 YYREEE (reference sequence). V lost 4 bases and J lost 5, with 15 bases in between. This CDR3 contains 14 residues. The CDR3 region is CASSPWGGETEAFF. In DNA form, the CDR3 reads TGTGCCAGCAGCCCCTGGGGGGGAGAAACTGAAGCTTTCTTT.

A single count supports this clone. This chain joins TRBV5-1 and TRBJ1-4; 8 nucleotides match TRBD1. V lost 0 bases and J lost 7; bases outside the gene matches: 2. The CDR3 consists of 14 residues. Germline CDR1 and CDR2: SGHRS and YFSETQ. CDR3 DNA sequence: TGCGCCAGCAGCTTGGCAGGGGGCTCTGAAAAACTGTTTTTT. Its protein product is CASSLAGGSEKLFF.

The CDR3, as DNA: TGTGCCAGTAGTATAGCGGGACAGCGAATCCAAGAGACCCAGTACTTC. Residues: CASSIAGQRIQETQYF. The chain employs TRBV19 and TRBJ2-5, with 7 nucleotides matching TRBD1. The germline V gene encodes CDR1 LNHDA and CDR2 SQIVND (reference sequence). V was pared by 1 base and J by 1 base, with 6 bases of the junction left unmatched. The CDR3 has 16 residues. The full variable domain, with the rest looked up from reference TRBV19 and TRBJ2-5, is DGGITQSPKYLFRKEGQNVTLSCEQNLNHDAMYWYRQDPGQGLRLIYYSQIVNDFQKGDIAEGYSVSREKKESFPLTVTSAQKNPTAFYLCASSIAGQRIQETQYFGPGTRLLVL.

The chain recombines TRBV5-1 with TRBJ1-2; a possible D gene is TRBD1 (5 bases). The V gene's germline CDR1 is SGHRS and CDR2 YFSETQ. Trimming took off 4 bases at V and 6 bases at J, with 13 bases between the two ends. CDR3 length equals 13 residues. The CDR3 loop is CASSPSRDNGYTF. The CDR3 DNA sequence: TGCGCCAGCAGCCCGAGCAGGGATAATGGCTACACCTTC.

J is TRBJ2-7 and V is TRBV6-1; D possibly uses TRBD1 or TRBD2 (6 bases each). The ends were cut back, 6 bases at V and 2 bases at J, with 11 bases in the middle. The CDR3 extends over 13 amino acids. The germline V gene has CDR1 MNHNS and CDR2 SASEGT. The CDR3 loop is CASRTGGAYEQYF. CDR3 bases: TGTGCCAGCAGGACAGGAGGGGCCTACGAGCAGTACTTC.

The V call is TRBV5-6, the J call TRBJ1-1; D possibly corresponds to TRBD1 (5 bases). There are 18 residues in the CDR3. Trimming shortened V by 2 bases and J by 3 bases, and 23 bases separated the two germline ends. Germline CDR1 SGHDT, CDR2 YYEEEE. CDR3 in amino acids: CASSFQGGGLGGDTEAFF. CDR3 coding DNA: TGTGCCAGCAGCTTTCAGGGAGGAGGCTTAGGTGGGGACACTGAAGCTTTCTTT.

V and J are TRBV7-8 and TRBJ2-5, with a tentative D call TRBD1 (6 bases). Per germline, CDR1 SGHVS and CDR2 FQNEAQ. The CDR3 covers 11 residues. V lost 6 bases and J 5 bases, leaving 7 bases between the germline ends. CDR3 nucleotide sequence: TGTGCCAGCAGACAGGGTGAGACCCAGTACTTC. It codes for CASRQGETQYF.